This passage covers 12 T cell receptor beta chains from one sample sequenced in a study of graft-versus-host responses after intestinal transplantation. Measured with immunoSEQ multiplex PCR; TCRdb has only the in-frame clones, and not every one. The sample carries about 17,000 clones, 79% recorded once. Graft material was processed, releasing intraepithelial and lamina propria lymphocytes. The sample was ileum tissue, taken roughly 460 days after intestinal transplant. These receptors were obtained from a human patient who received an intestinal transplant, so some T cells may come from the graft donor.

Here the CDR3 reads CASGLGVYQPQHF. CDR3 in DNA: TGCGCCAGCGGATTGGGGGTTTATCAGCCCCAGCATTTT. J is TRBJ1-5 and V is TRBV10-2, with D tentatively TRBD1 (5 bases). CDR3 length: 13 residues. Germline assignment: CDR1 WSHSY and CDR2 SAAADI. V was pared by 8 bases and J by 5 bases, with 13 bases between.

This chain joins TRBV6-1 and TRBJ2-5, with unresolved D. This CDR3 region has 12 residues. CDR1 is MNHNS and CDR2 is SASEGT in the germline V gene. Trimming pared 2 bases from V and 11 bases from J, leaving 12 bases between. CDR3 region: CASSEFSDEQYF. Written as DNA, the CDR3 is TGTGCCAGCAGTGAATTCAGTGATGAGCAGTACTTC.

The chain uses TRBV27 and TRBJ2-7; either TRBD1 or TRBD2 may fit D (5 bases each). CDR3 size: 14 residues. Trimming shortened V by 5 bases and J by 1 base, and 12 bases separated the two germline ends. Germline V gene sequence: CDR1 MNHEY, CDR2 SMNVEV (reference sequence). In nucleotides, the CDR3 is TGTGCCAGCAGTGACGGGACGGGGTCCTACGAGCAGTACTTC. Translated: CASSDGTGSYEQYF.

The rearrangement links TRBV10-2 to TRBJ2-7; D remains unclear. Germline CDR1 WSHSY, CDR2 SAAADI. CDR3 size: 15 residues. The V and J ends lost 6 bases and 0 bases respectively, with 15 bases between them. The chain's CDR3 is CASRSRPWSSYEQYF. Written as DNA, the CDR3 is TGCGCCAGCAGAAGTAGGCCTTGGAGCTCCTACGAGCAGTACTTC.

As to this clone: At one boundary the junction diverges from the germline segment, which might be a read error. The J gene is TRBJ1-1, the V gene TRBV27; 8 bases agree with TRBD1. The CDR3 has 15 residues. CDR1 is MNHEY, CDR2 SMNVEV, per germline (reference sequence). CDR3 coding DNA: TGTGCCAGCACTTTACAGGGGACAGGGAACACTGAAGCTTTCTTT. Protein sequence: CASTLQGTGNTEAFF.

This clone was seen only a few times. The chain links TRBV9 to TRBJ2-2; D is unclear. This CDR3 has 13 residues. The V end lost 4 bases, the J end lost 0 bases, and 4 bases lay between the germline ends. CDR1 is SGDLS and CDR2 is YYNGEE in the germline V gene. The CDR3 here is CASSLTNTGELFF. Here the CDR3 DNA reads TGTGCCAGCAGCCTAACGAACACCGGGGAGCTGTTTTTT.

The chain uses TRBV28 and TRBJ2-5; 8 bases are a match to TRBD1. In germline, CDR1 is MDHEN, CDR2 SYDVKM. Trimming at V came to 11 bases and at J to 3 bases, leaving 11 bases not matched to a gene. This CDR3 spans 14 amino acids. This CDR3 is CAGSDRGPKETQYF. For the CDR3, the DNA is TGTGCCGGGTCAGACAGGGGTCCTAAAGAGACCCAGTACTTC.

The chain recombines TRBV11-3 with TRBJ2-5; maybe TRBD2 (6 bases). CDR3 length: 16 amino acids. Germline V CDR1 and CDR2: SGHNT, YENEEA. V was clipped by 5 bases and J by 2 bases, with 18 bases between them. The CDR3 nucleotides read TGTGCCAGCAGCCCGCGTGGGAGGATGGGACAAGAGACCCAGTACTTC. It is translated as CASSPRGRMGQETQYF.

The chain employs TRBV28 and TRBJ2-2; a possible D gene is TRBD2 (5 bases). With 5 bases removed from V and 9 bases from J, the gap between germline ends came to 31 bases. Germline CDR1 MDHEN, CDR2 SYDVKM. This CDR3 has 19 residues. The CDR3 region has the DNA TGTGCCAGCAGTCCTCCTCGGGGAGCTAGGGTCTCGGGTTTCCGGGAGCTGTTTTTT. It codes for CASSPPRGARVSGFRELFF.

The V call is TRBV10-1, the J call TRBJ1-1, with 8 bases that match TRBD1. Losses at the gene ends were 6 bases for V and 0 bases for J; bases not matched to a gene: 9. Germline V gene lookup returns CDR1 WNHNN and CDR2 SYGVQD (reference sequence). CDR3 size: 16 residues. The CDR3 region has the DNA TGCGCCAGCAGCGCAGGGGGCCATGGCATGAACACTGAAGCTTTCTTT. Its protein is CASSAGGHGMNTEAFF.

As regards this clone: A junction boundary mismatches the germline segment, possibly from a read error. The chain couples TRBV5-1 to TRBJ2-4; no clear D. The CDR3 length is 12 residues. Germline loops: CDR1 SGHRS, CDR2 YFSETQ. The CDR3 loop is CASSSSLVVGDF. The CDR3 DNA follows: TGCGCCAGCAGCTCCTCTCTGGTCGTTGGTGACTTC.

The chain couples TRBV12-5 to TRBJ1-5; 7 bases are shared with TRBD1. The CDR3 length is 17 residues. J was trimmed by 2 bases and V by 4 bases; bases with no gene match: 11. In germline, CDR1 is LGHNT, CDR2 FRNRAP. The CDR3 loop is CASGSSLSTGGNQPQHF. The CDR3 nucleotides read TGTGCTAGTGGTTCCTCTTTGTCTACAGGGGGCAATCAGCCCCAGCATTTT.